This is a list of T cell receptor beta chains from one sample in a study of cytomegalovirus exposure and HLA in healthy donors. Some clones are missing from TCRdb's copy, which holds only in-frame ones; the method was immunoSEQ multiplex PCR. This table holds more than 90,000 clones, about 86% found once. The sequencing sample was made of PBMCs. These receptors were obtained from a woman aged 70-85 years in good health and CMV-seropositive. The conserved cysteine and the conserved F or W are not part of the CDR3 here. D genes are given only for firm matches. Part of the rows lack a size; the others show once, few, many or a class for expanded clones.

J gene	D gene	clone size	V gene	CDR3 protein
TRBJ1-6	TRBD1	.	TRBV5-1	ASSLITGVGNSPLH
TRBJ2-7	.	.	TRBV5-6	ASSLQSTYEQY
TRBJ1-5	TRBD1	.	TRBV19	ASSPSPGQVGINQPQH
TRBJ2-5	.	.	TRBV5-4	ASSSPPLQETQY
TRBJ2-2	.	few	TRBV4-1	ASSQFHGGTGELF
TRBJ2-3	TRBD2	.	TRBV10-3	AISPTSDTDTQY
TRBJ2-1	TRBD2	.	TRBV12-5	ASGLVAGGSYNEQF
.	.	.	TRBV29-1	SGGGDYNEQF
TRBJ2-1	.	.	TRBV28	ASSSHSLNNEQF
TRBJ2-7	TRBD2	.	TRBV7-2	ASSLREAGYEQY
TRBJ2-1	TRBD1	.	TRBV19	ASSTGQGSSYNEQF
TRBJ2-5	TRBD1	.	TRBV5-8	ASSRGDRGSETQY
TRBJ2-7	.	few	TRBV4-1	ASSLETGGYEQY
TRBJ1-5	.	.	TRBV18	ASSPPAVRGQPQH
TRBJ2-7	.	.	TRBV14	ASSQGFGGPHPSEQY
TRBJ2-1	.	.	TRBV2	ASTPYNEQF
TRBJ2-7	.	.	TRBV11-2	ASSPYRGYEQY
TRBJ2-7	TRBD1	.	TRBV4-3	ASSQQRQGAYEQY
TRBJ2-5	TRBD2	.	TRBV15	ATSRDGGVQETQY
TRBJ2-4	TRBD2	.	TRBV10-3	AILPNPGLAGGPKNIQY
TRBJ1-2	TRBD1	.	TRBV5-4	ASSRDSNYGYT
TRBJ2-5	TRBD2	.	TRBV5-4	ASRRELSRETQY
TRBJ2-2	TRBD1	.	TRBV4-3	ASSTGQGGTGELF
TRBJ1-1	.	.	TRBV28	ASSLTRQNTEAF
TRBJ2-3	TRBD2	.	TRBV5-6	ASRGLADTDTQY
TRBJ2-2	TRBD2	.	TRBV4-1	ASSQDSAGGPVRSWTGELF
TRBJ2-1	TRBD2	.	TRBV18	ASSPSGSHHNEQF
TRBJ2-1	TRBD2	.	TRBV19	ASSLSTSGRGNEQF
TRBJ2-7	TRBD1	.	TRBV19	ASSTGQGRDEQY
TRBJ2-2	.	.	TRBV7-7	ASSRSPGGGELF
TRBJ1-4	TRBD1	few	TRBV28	ASRYDRVGDEKLF
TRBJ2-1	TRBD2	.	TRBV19	ASSMLAGNYNEQF
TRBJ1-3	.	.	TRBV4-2	ASSQAGTGNTIY
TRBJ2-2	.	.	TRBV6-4	ASTQSGAGELF
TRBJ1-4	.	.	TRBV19	ASSFGTLTNEKLF
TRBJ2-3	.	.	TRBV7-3	ASSASAPDTQY
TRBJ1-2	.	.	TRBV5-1	ASSPSWGANYGYT
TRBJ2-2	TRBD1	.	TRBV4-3	ASSHDRGRAGELF
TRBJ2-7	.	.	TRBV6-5	ASSPGLLSYEQY
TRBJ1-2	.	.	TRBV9	ASSPDGGISYGYT
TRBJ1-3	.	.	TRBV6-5	ASLASGAGNTIY
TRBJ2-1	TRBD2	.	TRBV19	ASSLRAGGQLSYNEQF
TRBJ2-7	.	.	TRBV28	ASNKLTSSSYEQY
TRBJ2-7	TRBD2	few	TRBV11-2	ASSLDRASGYEQY
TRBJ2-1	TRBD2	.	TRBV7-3	ASSLSGNSYNEQF
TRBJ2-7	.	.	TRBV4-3	ASSQGLQSYEQY
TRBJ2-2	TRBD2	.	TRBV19	ASSPALAGVGELF
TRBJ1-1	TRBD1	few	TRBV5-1	ASSSGTGSTEAF
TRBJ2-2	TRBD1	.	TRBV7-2	ASSLMGQSNTGELF
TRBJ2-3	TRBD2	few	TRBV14	ASSQDGRTYTQY
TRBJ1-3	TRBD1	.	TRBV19	ASTGQGSGNTIY
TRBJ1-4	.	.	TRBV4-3	ASSQFPPSTGIGEKLF
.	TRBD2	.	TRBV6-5	ASSPGLANNEQY
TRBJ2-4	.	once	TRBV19	ASSIGARKSIEAKNIQY
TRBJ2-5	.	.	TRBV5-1	ASSLAPGKRETQY